Listed below are T cell receptor beta chains from one sample, sequenced in a study of cytomegalovirus exposure and HLA in healthy donors. Profiling relied on immunoSEQ multiplex PCR, and the TCRdb table lists in-frame clones only, not all of them. The sample carries 75,000 or so clones, approximately 70% recorded once. The sample comprised PBMCs. These receptors were taken from a man aged 40-49 years in good health and CMV-seropositive. CDR3s include the opening cysteine and the closing phenylalanine or tryptophan.

TRBV7-2 CASTLGVSNTEAFF
TRBV7-9 CASSPASAAGAYEQYF
TRBV4-2 CASSQTPSDHEKLFF
TRBV9 CASSEQTGSYEQYF
TRBV20-1 CSAGQGYGYTF
TRBV10-2 CASSPGLLQGAGQPQHF
TRBV7-2 CASSLDRQARDYGYTF
TRBV19 CASSKSSKNTEAFF
TRBV19 CASSNAPGREQYF
TRBV10-1 CASSGGGKLFF
TRBV7-9 CASSLLADEQFF
TRBV9 CASSSLERRDGYTF
TRBV7-2 CASRYTGGTEAFF
TRBV29-1 CSVEVAGYGYTF
TRBV7-3 CASSFPGQYNEQFF
TRBV6-5 CASRGQGGEKLFF
TRBV6-5 CASGGLADNEQFF
TRBV6-5 CASSGTGGLIEQYF
TRBV5-4 CASSLGEAGGQETQYF
TRBV2 CASSVSVNLDDYGYTF
TRBV7-9 CASSPGGRNEQFF
TRBV6-5 CASRRGSSYEQYF
TRBV7-3 CASSLNSPDTQYF
TRBV5-5 CASSPSVSGYLGNGELFF
TRBV4-1 CASSHLAIAGGPDTQYF
TRBV7-3 CASSWGGPGYEQYF
TRBV15 CATSITGDEQYF
TRBV5-4 CASSPRDRPSGANVLTF
TRBV5-1 CASSLAPSLSGYEQYF
TRBV28 CASRPSGTGELFF
TRBV6-1 CASSSTDYGYTF
TRBV5-1 CASRLVVGEKLFF
TRBV10-1 CASSPRAGGADTQYF
TRBV18 CASSHMDRNTDTQYF
TRBV4-2 CASSQDLYLPGQRGETQYF
TRBV30 CAQGASGNTIYF
TRBV27 CASSFGSGQNTEAFF
TRBV7-9 CASSPERGENTEAFF
TRBV20-1 CSASQGVRYTF
TRBV6-5 CASSYSGEYNEQFF
TRBV7-9 CASSRQGGYEQYF
TRBV28 CASSLTELYEQYF
TRBV6-1 CASSEDRDTGELFF
TRBV6-5 CASSLTSSGTDTQYF
TRBV7-2 CASSSDSGGTQYF
TRBV27 CASSQTGLDYGYTF
TRBV4-2 CASSPGPGENLNTEAFF
TRBV9 CASTPPWGLTEAFF
TRBV30 CAWSDEQGPYSYNEQFF
TRBV7-2 CASSFNGETQYF
TRBV6-6 CASSSLWGGNQPQHF
TRBV14 CASSQHARLAGGLYEQYF
TRBV10-3 CAIRQQGSNEKLFF
TRBV28 CASITSGESYEQYF
TRBV30 CAWAPRGGPGELFF